What follows are 17 T cell receptor beta chains derived from one specimen sequenced in a study of blood T cell repertoires in COVID-19 (TCRdb year 2020). Library method: the immunoSEQ multiplex PCR assay. TCRdb obtained this table from immuneACCESS and retained in-frame rearrangements with V and J assigned. These tables miss some clones; where compared with another copy, unresolved V genes account for less than half of the shortfall, and the remainder is unexplained. The sample data list fewer than 50,000 clones, and less than 90% of these were observed just once. Roughly an eighth of the sample belongs to the ten largest clones. Sample: peripheral blood. The receptor set was obtained from a human donor in a cohort sampled during active COVID-19.

The chain employs TRBV6-2 or TRBV6-3 and TRBJ1-2; D is unclear. V was clipped by 3 bases and J by 4 bases, with 21 bases between them. Germline CDR1 MNHEY, CDR2 SVGEGT. This CDR3 contains 17 residues. The CDR3 DNA follows: TGTGCCAGCAGTTATGTTGGCGCGGAGTGGCGGAGCTATGGCTACACCTTC. As protein: CASSYVGAEWRSYGYTF.

The J gene is TRBJ2-2, the V gene TRBV5-1, with D perhaps matching TRBD1 (5 bases). Germline V CDR1 and CDR2: SGHRS, YFSETQ. Between the trimmed V and J ends, which lost 5 bases and 6 bases, there was a span of 20 bases. This CDR3 region has 16 residues. The CDR3 loop reads CASRRIGQGGAGELFF. For the CDR3, the DNA is TGCGCCAGCAGACGTATAGGGCAGGGTGGTGCCGGGGAGCTGTTTTTT.

The V gene is TRBV6-6, the J gene TRBJ2-6; TRBD1 is a possible D gene (5 bases). V lost 0 bases, J lost 4 bases, and 10 bases lay in between. The CDR3 is 16 amino acids. The germline gives CDR1 MNHNY, CDR2 SVGAGI (reference sequence). The CDR3 sequence: CASSYSPGSGANVLTF. In DNA form, the CDR3 reads TGTGCCAGCAGTTACTCACCAGGGTCCGGGGCCAACGTCCTGACTTTC.

The chain links TRBV3-1 (or the pseudogene TRBV3-2) to TRBJ2-7; maybe TRBD1 (5 bases). Germline V gives CDR1 LGHDT, CDR2 YNNKEL (reference sequence). V lost 1 base, J lost 1 base, and 11 bases lay in between. The CDR3 is made up of 15 amino acids. DNA for the CDR3: TGTGCCAGCAGCCAAGGGGGCGTCCCGTCCTACGAGCAGTACTTC. It translates to CASSQGGVPSYEQYF.

The CDR3 region is CASSPSPANPGVEQYF. In DNA, the CDR3 is TGTGCCAGCAGCCCGAGCCCCGCCAATCCAGGGGTCGAGCAGTACTTC. The V and J genes are TRBV9 and TRBJ2-7; a weak D match, TRBD1 (6 bases). CDR1 and CDR2 from the germline V gene are SGDLS and YYNGEE. The CDR3 is made up of 16 amino acids. V shed 4 bases and J shed 6 bases, with 23 bases lying between them. The variable domain in full, completed from reference TRBV9 and TRBJ2-7, reads DSGVTQTPKHLITATGQRVTLRCSPRSGDLSVYWYQQSLDQGLQFLIQYYNGEERAKGNILERFSAQQFPDLHSELNLSSLELGDSALYFCASSPSPANPGVEQYFGPGTRLTVT.

The V and J genes are TRBV9 and TRBJ2-2; D is uncertain. The germline CDR1 and CDR2 sequences are SGDLS and YYNGEE. CDR3 length: 14 residues. V was shortened by 2 bases and J by 1 base, with 6 bases between the two germline ends. CDR3 amino acids: CASSVSGNTGELFF. DNA for the CDR3: TGTGCCAGCAGCGTCAGTGGGAACACCGGGGAGCTGTTTTTT. Full variable domain (outside the CDR3, taken from reference TRBV9 and TRBJ2-2): DSGVTQTPKHLITATGQRVTLRCSPRSGDLSVYWYQQSLDQGLQFLIQYYNGEERAKGNILERFSAQQFPDLHSELNLSSLELGDSALYFCASSVSGNTGELFFGEGSRLTVL.

This clone came up once. V usage is TRBV7-9 and J usage is TRBJ2-1; 11 bases align to TRBD2. V lost 5 bases to trimming and J lost 3 bases; unmatched junction nucleotides: 6. CDR3 length: 16 amino acids. Germline V gives CDR1 SEHNR, CDR2 FQNEAQ (reference sequence). As DNA, the CDR3 is TGTGCCAGCAGCGCCCTTCTAGCGGGGGGCTACAATGAGCAGTTCTTC. Translating gives CASSALLAGGYNEQFF.

The chain employs TRBV7-6 and TRBJ2-2, with 8 bases matching TRBD1. J was trimmed by 7 bases and V by 1 base; bases with no gene match: 5. The CDR3 extends over 15 amino acids. Germline V CDR1 and CDR2: SGHVS, FNYEAQ. Written as DNA, the CDR3 is TGTGCCAGCAGCTTAGAGACAGGGGAGGACGGGGAGCTGTTTTTT. It encodes CASSLETGEDGELFF.

The rearrangement uses TRBV6-6 and TRBJ2-5; the D gene is possibly TRBD1 (5 bases). V gave up 7 bases and J gave up 9 bases, with 15 bases separating them. The CDR3 totals 12 residues. CDR1 MNHNY and CDR2 SVGAGI come from the germline V gene (reference sequence). Written as DNA, the CDR3 is TGTGCCAGCACTAGTGGCCCCAGGGCCCAGTACTTC. The encoded protein is CASTSGPRAQYF.

The chain is built from TRBV4-3 and TRBJ2-5; 7 bases align to TRBD1. Germline lookup yields CDR1 LGHNA and CDR2 YSLEER. CDR3 size: 16 residues. Losses at the gene ends were 4 bases for V and 5 bases for J; bases not matched to a gene: 13. This CDR3 is CASSRTWNRGLETQYF. The CDR3 DNA sequence: TGCGCCAGCAGCCGCACTTGGAACAGGGGCTTGGAGACCCAGTACTTC.

J is TRBJ2-6 and V is TRBV6-2 or TRBV6-3; 8 bases agree with TRBD1. With V trimmed by 4 bases and J by 3 bases, 11 bases remained unmatched. Germline CDR1 and CDR2: MNHEY and SVGEGT. The CDR3 totals 18 residues. CDR3 protein: CASSSLTGDDGGANVLTF. In DNA form, the CDR3 reads TGTGCCAGCAGTTCGCTGACAGGGGACGACGGTGGGGCCAACGTCCTGACTTTC.

V usage is TRBV4-3 and J usage is TRBJ1-2, with D possibly matching TRBD1 (6 bases). Between the trimmed V and J ends, which lost 7 bases and 5 bases, there was a span of 17 bases. CDR1 is LGHNA, CDR2 YSLEER, per germline. The CDR3 has 14 residues. CDR3: CASTVARGGYGYTF. The CDR3 DNA sequence: TGCGCCAGCACGGTCGCCAGGGGTGGGTATGGCTACACCTTC.

This chain uses TRBV4-3 with TRBJ2-7, with a weak D call TRBD2 (6 bases). Germline CDR1 reads LGHNA; CDR2 reads YSLEER. Trimming cost V 1 base and J 3 bases, with 13 bases left between them. This CDR3 has 15 amino acids. The DNA of the CDR3 is TGCGCCAGCAGCCAAGCCCGGGAGCAGTTCTACGAGCAGTACTTC. As protein: CASSQAREQFYEQYF.

The V gene is TRBV4-1, the J gene TRBJ1-1; 9 bases line up with TRBD1. Germline CDR1 and CDR2: MGHRA and YSYEKL. This CDR3 has 14 amino acids. V was clipped by 8 bases and J by 1 base; unmatched bases: 5. CDR3 nucleotide sequence: TGCGCCAGCCGGGGGACAGGGACGAACACTGAAGCTTTCTTT. This codes for CASRGTGTNTEAFF.

The V gene is TRBV2, the J gene TRBJ1-6, with TRBD1 matching 7 bases. Germline CDR1 is SNHLY and CDR2 is FYNNEI. V lost 4 bases to trimming and J lost 6 bases; unmatched junction nucleotides: 6. The CDR3 has 15 residues. DNA of the CDR3: TGTGCCAGCAGTGGGGGTCGGGACAGTAATTCACCCCTCCACTTT. Encoded protein: CASSGGRDSNSPLHF.

This clone was counted only a few times. The chain has TRBV10-3 and TRBJ2-7; 8 bases line up with TRBD1. V trimming: 6 bases; J trimming: 2 bases; junction bases outside the gene matches: 6. The germline V gene has CDR1 ENHRY and CDR2 SYGVKD. The CDR3 is made up of 14 amino acids. The CDR3 loop reads CAISRTGQTYEQYF. CDR3 DNA: TGTGCCATCAGCAGGACAGGGCAAACCTACGAGCAGTACTTC.

The chain couples TRBV7-7 to TRBJ1-4, with TRBD1 matching over 8 bases. The germline CDR1 and CDR2 sequences are SSHAT and FNYEAQ (reference sequence). The CDR3 sequence is 15 residues long. The V segment lost 5 bases and the J segment 5 bases; nucleotides outside the gene matches: 7. The CDR3 region is CASSPPDRGNEKLFF. The CDR3 bases are TGTGCCAGCAGCCCCCCCGACAGGGGAAATGAAAAACTGTTTTTT.